The clone carrying this T cell receptor (beta chain) appeared once. The antigen is undetermined. TCRdb's copy holds only in-frame clones and misses some; the assay was immunoSEQ multiplex PCR. The profile shows approximately 21,000 clones, just under 90% of them singletons. This sample stems from a study of a mutant IDH1 vaccine in newly diagnosed glioma. At the level of the study: Former treatment meant radiotherapy, temozolomide, or both; the majority had gotten both. Study observations and caveats: Vaccine-induced responses were seen in about 95% of patients, spanning several MHC alleles.

Specified time point: week 11, during vaccination. Each dose delivered 300 ug of mutant IDH1 20-mer peptide subcutaneously with imiquimod. The sequence derives from a woman between 40 and 50 years old with glioma. Sample: PBMCs, taken from a glioma patient whose treatment included an IDH1 peptide vaccine.

CDR3 coding DNA: TGTGCCAGCAGTTACGTGGGGGGCGAGCAGTACTTC. This codes for CASSYVGGEQYF. The chain joins TRBV6-5 to TRBJ2-7; maybe TRBD2 (6 bases). CDR3 length equals 12 residues. Germline lookup yields CDR1 MNHEY and CDR2 SVGAGI. Trimming took 2 bases from V and 6 from J, leaving 8 bases between them.